This T cell receptor beta chain comes out of a study of human T cells and chemical hapten exposure. Trimming left V 4 bases short and J 5 bases short, with 23 bases between. CDR1 SEHNR and CDR2 FQNEAQ come from the germline V gene (reference sequence). The CDR3 sequence is 17 residues long. MiXCR was run by TCRdb on the RACE reads, yielding one entry per CDR3 protein. The sample holds 200,000 to 300,000 distinct CDR3 sequences, 7.5% to 9% seen once. This clonotype was counted ten times or more. As to time point: pre-sensitization, week 0. As for treatment: therapeutic diphenylcyclopropenone sensitization with weekly scalp DPC.

The V call is TRBV7-9, the J call TRBJ1-2; a weak D match, TRBD1 (6 bases). Specimen: whole blood, collected in connection with sensitization to the hapten diphenylcyclopropenone (DPC). The TCR was taken from a woman aged 40 to 50 with alopecia areata. Some clones in this sample may be carry-over from other donors' samples. CDR3 DNA sequence: TGTGCCAGCAGCTCTCCTTTATCAGGGGAAAGAATTTATGGCTACACCTTC. Translated: CASSSPLSGERIYGYTF.